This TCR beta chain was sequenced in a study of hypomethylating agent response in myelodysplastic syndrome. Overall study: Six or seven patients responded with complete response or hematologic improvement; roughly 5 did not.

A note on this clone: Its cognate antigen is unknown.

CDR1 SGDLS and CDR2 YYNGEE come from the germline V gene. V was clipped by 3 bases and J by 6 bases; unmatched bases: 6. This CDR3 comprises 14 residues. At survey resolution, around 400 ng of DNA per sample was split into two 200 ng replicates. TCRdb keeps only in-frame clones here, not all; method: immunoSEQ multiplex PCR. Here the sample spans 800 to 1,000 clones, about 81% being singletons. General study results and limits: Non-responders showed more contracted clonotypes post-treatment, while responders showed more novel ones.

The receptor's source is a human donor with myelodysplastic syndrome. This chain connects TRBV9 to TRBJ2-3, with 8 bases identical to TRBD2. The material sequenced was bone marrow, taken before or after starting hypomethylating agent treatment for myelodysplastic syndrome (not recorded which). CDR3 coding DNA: TGTGCCAGCAGCGCGGGAGGGGGGCCGGATACGCAGTATTTT. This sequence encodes CASSAGGGPDTQYF.